These 26 T cell receptor beta chains share one sample of origin, sequenced in a study of shared clonotypes between healthy human individuals. Clones were sequenced by immunoSEQ multiplex PCR, and TCRdb holds only the in-frame ones, with some missing. Of around 2,000,000 clones listed, approximately 94% were seen once; the top ten hold more than 0.9%. Terminally differentiated effector memory CD45RA+ cells were excluded from the naive CD8 cells, which were CD45RO-negative and positively selected for CCR7. The specimen sequenced was naive CD8+ T cells sorted from blood. These receptors originate from a young man in good health.

This sequence joins TRBV6-5 and TRBJ1-2; D call uncertain. The V gene's germline CDR1 is MNHEY and CDR2 SVGAGI. This CDR3 region has 14 residues. The ends were cut back, 0 bases at V and 6 bases at J, with 11 bases in the middle. The CDR3, as DNA: TGTGCCAGCAGTTACTCGCAGGTTCTAGATGGCTACACCTTC. It translates to CASSYSQVLDGYTF.

The CDR3 here is CASSRGTDEETQYF. CDR3 coding DNA: TGCGCCAGCAGCAGAGGGACGGATGAAGAGACCCAGTACTTC. The chain uses TRBV5-1 and TRBJ2-5; tentatively, D is TRBD1 or TRBD2 (5 bases each). This CDR3 has 14 amino acids. Trimming pared 4 bases from V and 3 bases from J, leaving 13 bases between. From germline, CDR1 is SGHRS and CDR2 YFSETQ.

This clone showed up just once. The chain couples TRBV28 to TRBJ1-2; TRBD1 might be the D (5 bases). Germline assignment: CDR1 MDHEN and CDR2 SYDVKM. The V end lost 6 bases, the J end lost 3 bases, and 17 bases lay between the germline ends. CDR3 length: 15 residues. The CDR3 reads CASSPGTLEDYGYTF. The CDR3, as DNA: TGTGCCAGCAGCCCCGGGACCTTGGAGGACTATGGCTACACCTTC.

The chain carries TRBV5-1 and TRBJ2-1; D might be TRBD1 (6 bases). CDR3 length: 15 amino acids. V lost 0 bases and J 5 bases, leaving 12 bases between the germline ends. CDR1 SGHRS and CDR2 YFSETQ come from the germline V gene. CDR3 amino acids: CASSLVAGENNEQFF. Here the CDR3 DNA reads TGCGCCAGCAGCTTGGTAGCAGGGGAAAACAATGAGCAGTTCTTC.

The chain combines TRBV25-1 with TRBJ2-2; 12 nucleotides match TRBD2. In germline, CDR1 is MGHDK, CDR2 SYGVNS. Germline trimming cut 6 bases from V and 1 base from J; bases unmatched to any gene: 3. The CDR3 is 16 residues long. The CDR3 region is CASRPGLAGNTGELFF. The CDR3, as DNA: TGTGCCAGCAGGCCGGGACTAGCGGGGAACACCGGGGAGCTGTTTTTT.

The chain has TRBV5-1 and TRBJ1-3, with D unclear. The germline V and J ends were trimmed by 0 bases and 0 bases, with 7 bases remaining between them. The germline CDR1 and CDR2 sequences are SGHRS and YFSETQ. The CDR3 consists of 15 residues. The chain's CDR3 is CASSLDQSSGNTIYF. The CDR3 DNA reads as TGCGCCAGCAGCTTGGACCAGAGCTCTGGAAACACCATATATTTT.

V gene TRBV28 combines with J gene TRBJ1-2, with TRBD1 as a possible D gene (5 bases). Germline V gene sequence: CDR1 MDHEN, CDR2 SYDVKM. The CDR3 is made up of 15 amino acids. V lost 6 bases and J 7 bases, leaving 21 bases between the germline ends. DNA for the CDR3: TGTGCCAGCAGCGATGGGACGTCTTCGGGGGGTGGCTACACCTTC. Residues: CASSDGTSSGGGYTF.

This chain joins TRBV7-9 and TRBJ2-7, with unresolved D. Germline CDR1 and CDR2: SEHNR and FQNEAQ (reference sequence). This CDR3 is 12 amino acids long. The germline V and J ends were trimmed by 0 bases and 7 bases, with 7 bases remaining between them. CDR3 residues: CASSLAPSEQYF. The CDR3 bases are TGTGCCAGCAGCTTAGCACCGTCAGAGCAGTACTTC.

This clone was counted only a few times. This chain uses TRBV2 with TRBJ2-7; D unresolved. The CDR3 totals 14 residues. The V end was cut by 3 bases, the J end by 3 bases, with 12 bases between. The germline gives CDR1 SNHLY, CDR2 FYNNEI. CDR3 bases: TGTGCCAGCAGTGAGGGTCTTGGTATCTACGAGCAGTACTTC. Protein sequence: CASSEGLGIYEQYF.

The chain employs TRBV28 and TRBJ2-3; 8 nucleotides agree with TRBD2. The junction had 15 bases not matched to a gene; V was cut back by 4 bases and J by 0 bases. The CDR3 consists of 19 residues. Germline CDR1 MDHEN, CDR2 SYDVKM. CDR3 in DNA: TGTGCCAGCAGTTCCGAAATGTTAAAGCGGGGGCTTAGCACAGATACGCAGTATTTT. This sequence encodes CASSSEMLKRGLSTDTQYF.

The V call is TRBV5-1, the J call TRBJ2-7; 7 positions agree with TRBD2. Unmatched junction bases numbered 11, after V lost 0 bases and J lost 2 bases. CDR1 SGHRS and CDR2 YFSETQ come from the germline V gene. The CDR3 sequence is 17 residues long. CDR3 loop: CASSLDEVSGLPYEQYF. The CDR3, as DNA: TGCGCCAGCAGCTTGGATGAGGTTTCGGGACTACCCTACGAGCAGTACTTC.

This sequence joins TRBV6-1 and TRBJ2-7; possibly TRBD1 or TRBD2 for D (6 bases each). CDR3 size: 16 residues. V was pared by 4 bases and J by 5 bases, with 21 bases between. The V gene's germline CDR1 is MNHNS and CDR2 SASEGT. The CDR3 region has the DNA TGTGCCAGCAGTGCTACCGGGACACTCGGGAGCAACGAGCAGTACTTC. Protein product: CASSATGTLGSNEQYF.

For the CDR3, the DNA is TGTGCCATACCGGGACAGGAGATGAACACTGAAGCTTTCTTT. Protein: CAIPGQEMNTEAFF. This chain joins TRBV5-5 and TRBJ1-1; 8 bases map to TRBD1. This CDR3 has 14 residues. With V trimmed by 9 bases and J by 0 bases, 7 bases remained unmatched. Germline loops: CDR1 SGHKS, CDR2 YYEKEE (reference sequence).

The chain has TRBV18 and TRBJ2-5; the D gene is possibly TRBD2 (6 bases). This CDR3 region has 15 residues. Germline lookup yields CDR1 KGHSH and CDR2 LQKENI. V gave up 6 bases and J gave up 5 bases, with 19 bases separating them. CDR3 loop: CASSPPGEVSETQYF. In DNA, the CDR3 is TGTGCCAGCTCCCCCCCTGGGGAGGTGTCGGAGACCCAGTACTTC.

In this sample, this clone turned up once. The gene calls are TRBV19 and TRBJ1-4; D gene unclear. CDR1 and CDR2 from the germline V gene are LNHDA and SQIVND (reference sequence). CDR3 size: 13 residues. Trimming removed 7 bases at V and 10 bases at J, with 16 bases between. CDR3 residues: CASKVSPAPKLFF. The CDR3 bases are TGTGCCAGTAAGGTCAGCCCGGCGCCAAAACTGTTTTTT.

J is TRBJ2-4 and V is TRBV27; 13 bases match TRBD2. V lost 5 bases to trimming and J lost 2 bases; unmatched junction nucleotides: 6. The CDR3 spans 17 residues. Germline V gene data show CDR1 as MNHEY and CDR2 as SMNVEV (reference sequence). CDR3 nucleotide sequence: TGTGCCAGCAGTCCCCTGACTAGCGGGGGGTCCAAAAACATTCAGTACTTC. This translates into CASSPLTSGGSKNIQYF.

This sequence joins TRBV7-9 and TRBJ1-1; D gene ambiguous. Germline loops: CDR1 SEHNR, CDR2 FQNEAQ (reference sequence). The CDR3 totals 13 residues. Trimming took off 5 bases at V and 1 base at J, with 8 bases between the two ends. The DNA of the CDR3 is TGTGCCAGCAGCCCGGTTTCGAACACTGAAGCTTTCTTT. The encoded protein is CASSPVSNTEAFF.

The chain joins TRBV7-3 to TRBJ1-1; no clear D gene. This CDR3 has 13 amino acids. The V gene's germline CDR1 is SGHTA and CDR2 FQGTGA. Trimming took off 5 bases at V and 6 bases at J, with 13 bases between the two ends. This CDR3 reads CASSMDGQAEAFF. As DNA, the CDR3 is TGTGCCAGCAGCATGGACGGTCAAGCTGAAGCTTTCTTT.

In this sample, this clone turned up a few times. This same CDR3 is encoded by further DNA sequences in the sample. The chain has TRBV11-2 and TRBJ2-2; perhaps TRBD2 as D (6 bases). V lost 1 base and J 3 bases, leaving 6 bases between the germline ends. The CDR3 length is 14 residues. The germline CDR1 and CDR2 sequences are SGHAT and FQNNGV. The CDR3 spells CASSLAGDTGELFF. CDR3 in DNA: TGTGCCAGCAGCTTAGCGGGGGACACCGGGGAGCTGTTTTTT.

Here the CDR3 reads CASSLAGSPNYGYTF. The CDR3 region has the DNA TGTGCCAGCAGCTTGGCCGGGAGCCCCAACTATGGCTACACCTTC. The chain carries TRBV7-9 and TRBJ1-2; D remains ambiguous. Germline-derived CDR1 and CDR2 are SEHNR and FQNEAQ (reference sequence). Deletions cut 3 bases from V and 2 bases from J, with 13 bases between. This CDR3 has 15 amino acids.

The V and J genes are TRBV7-3 and TRBJ2-5; D might be TRBD2 (5 bases). Germline-derived CDR1 and CDR2 are SGHTA and FQGTGA. The CDR3 extends over 13 amino acids. The V end was cut by 5 bases, the J end by 2 bases, with 9 bases between. In nucleotides, the CDR3 is TGTGCCAGCAGCCGGGAAGCACAAGAGACCCAGTACTTC. Protein product: CASSREAQETQYF.

The chain employs TRBV7-2 and TRBJ2-7; 13 bases fit TRBD2. V gave up 4 bases and J gave up 4 bases; unmatched junction bases: 4. Germline V gives CDR1 SGHTA, CDR2 FQGNSA. The CDR3 has 15 amino acids. The chain's CDR3 is CASSWGLAGPYEQYF. In DNA form, the CDR3 reads TGTGCCAGCAGCTGGGGACTAGCGGGACCTTACGAGCAGTACTTC.

The J gene is TRBJ2-1, the V gene TRBV11-3, with 8 bases fitting TRBD1. V was clipped by 5 bases and J by 4 bases; unmatched bases: 7. The CDR3 consists of 15 residues. Germline V gene sequence: CDR1 SGHNT, CDR2 YENEEA. CDR3 nucleotides: TGTGCCAGCAGCCCGCCCGGGACAGGTTACAATGAGCAGTTCTTC. Its protein product is CASSPPGTGYNEQFF.

The gene calls are TRBV2 and TRBJ2-5; D could derive from TRBD1 or TRBD2 (5 bases each). V lost 6 bases and J 4 bases, leaving 18 bases between the germline ends. The CDR3 totals 15 residues. From germline, CDR1 is SNHLY and CDR2 FYNNEI. CDR3 coding DNA: TGTGCCAGCAGCCAAACCGGGACCATGGTAGAGACCCAGTACTTC. This translates into CASSQTGTMVETQYF.

This clone was observed once. The chain links TRBV27 to TRBJ2-3; 7 positions agree with TRBD2. After removal of 5 bases from V and 2 bases from J, the junction contained 10 bases not matched to a gene. This CDR3 has 16 amino acids. Germline CDR1 reads MNHEY; CDR2 reads SMNVEV (reference sequence). This CDR3 is CASSPLAAFPTDTQYF. The CDR3 nucleotides are TGTGCCAGCAGTCCCCTAGCGGCCTTCCCCACAGATACGCAGTATTTT.

The V call is TRBV29-1, the J call TRBJ2-1, with D perhaps TRBD1 or TRBD2 (6 bases each). The V and J ends lost 7 bases and 7 bases respectively, with 17 bases between them. The CDR3 loop spans 13 amino acids. Looked up from germline, CDR1 is SQVTM and CDR2 is ANQGSEA. The CDR3 region has the DNA TGCAGCGCGGGGGTAACGGGGGCAAATGAGCAGTTCTTC. This translates into CSAGVTGANEQFF.